The next 9 T cell receptor beta chains were all read from a single sample in a study of cytomegalovirus exposure and HLA in healthy donors. 60 Vbeta and 13 Jbeta primers were used in PCR. Produced via immunoSEQ multiplex PCR; TCRdb's table is partial and in-frame only. Of tens of thousands of clones listed, 75% to 90% were seen once; the top ten hold around 10%. The specimen was PBMCs. These receptor sequences come from a woman in her 30s in good health and CMV-seropositive.

This clone was recorded only once. This chain uses TRBV27 with TRBJ2-1; D might be TRBD1 (5 bases). V was pared by 2 bases and J by 4 bases, with 12 bases between. Germline CDR1 is MNHEY and CDR2 is SMNVEV (reference sequence). The CDR3 covers 15 residues. The CDR3 reads CASSLGAEPYNEQFF. The CDR3, as DNA: TGTGCCAGCAGTTTAGGGGCAGAACCATACAATGAGCAGTTCTTC.

The genes are TRBV13 and TRBJ2-1, with 12 bases matching TRBD1. The V gene end was trimmed by 3 bases and the J gene end by 6 bases; junction bases not matched to a gene: 15. Germline values: CDR1 PRHDT, CDR2 FYEKMQ (reference sequence). The CDR3 covers 19 residues. CDR3 sequence reads: CASSLTPGAGQGAFNEQFF. The CDR3 bases are TGTGCCAGCAGCTTGACTCCAGGGGCGGGACAGGGGGCGTTCAATGAGCAGTTCTTC.

J is TRBJ2-7 and V is TRBV25-1; TRBD1 matches at 9 bases. Trimming removed 4 bases from V and 1 base from J; junction bases left unmatched: 5. This CDR3 is built from 15 residues. Germline CDR1 is MGHDK and CDR2 is SYGVNS. The CDR3 nucleotides are TGTGCCAGCAGTGGGGGACAGGGCTATTCCTACGAGCAGTACTTC. It translates to CASSGGQGYSYEQYF.

This sequence joins TRBV6-1 and TRBJ2-7, with D possibly TRBD1 on 6 matching bases. V was trimmed by 10 bases and J by 0 bases, leaving 19 bases between them. Germline values: CDR1 MNHNS, CDR2 SASEGT. The CDR3 has 15 amino acids. The CDR3 sequence is CAITQGRGSSYEQYF. The DNA of the CDR3 is TGTGCCATAACTCAGGGGCGAGGAAGCTCCTACGAGCAGTACTTC.

The J gene is TRBJ1-3, the V gene TRBV5-1, with unresolved D. There are 14 residues in the CDR3. V shed 7 bases and J shed 3 bases, with 14 bases lying between them. The germline V gene encodes CDR1 SGHRS and CDR2 YFSETQ. The CDR3 DNA sequence: TGCGCCAGCCGCAGGCAAGAACTTGGAAACACCATATATTTT. Protein: CASRRQELGNTIYF.

The genes are TRBV6-5 and TRBJ1-5, with D unresolved. V was shortened by 0 bases and J by 4 bases, with 4 bases between the two germline ends. The CDR3 is 13 amino acids. Germline V gene lookup returns CDR1 MNHEY and CDR2 SVGAGI. The CDR3 DNA reads TGTGCCAGCAGTTACTCTGCGAATCAGCCCCAGCATTTT. Translating it yields CASSYSANQPQHF.

V usage is TRBV5-4 and J usage is TRBJ1-1; D perhaps matches TRBD1 (5 bases). Germline lookup yields CDR1 SGHNT and CDR2 YYREEE (reference sequence). CDR3 length: 16 amino acids. Trimming stripped 0 bases from V and 4 bases from J, with 16 bases between. CDR3 sequence (DNA): TGTGCCAGCAGCTTGGCACCCAAGGGGCTTAGCACTGAAGCTTTCTTT. The encoded protein is CASSLAPKGLSTEAFF.

The rearrangement joins TRBV2 to TRBJ1-2; D is unclear. Per germline, CDR1 SNHLY and CDR2 FYNNEI. The CDR3 loop spans 13 amino acids. V was clipped by 5 bases and J by 1 base, with 8 bases between them. The CDR3 here is CASSTTSNYGYTF. CDR3 sequence (DNA): TGTGCCAGCAGTACGACAAGTAACTATGGCTACACCTTC.

This chain uses TRBV18 with TRBJ1-4; D not certain. Trimming took 0 bases from V and 3 from J, leaving 8 bases between them. Germline V gene sequence: CDR1 KGHSH, CDR2 LQKENI. The CDR3 loop spans 15 amino acids. CDR3 residues: CASSPPSGSNEKLFF. CDR3 coding DNA: TGTGCCAGCTCACCACCATCAGGATCTAATGAAAAACTGTTTTTT.